The 5 T cell receptor beta chains in this list originate from one sample, sequenced in a study of blood T cells in healthy people across ages. For the second PCR, which ran for 7 to 11 cycles, a sample-barcoded 5' primer and a J-beta primer mix were used. TCRdb reprocessed the 5' RACE reads with MiXCR, giving one entry per CDR3 protein. The top ten hold 7.9% of the sample, which has more than 1.4 million distinct CDR3 sequences, roughly 40% seen once. Specimen: blood. These TCRs come from a woman between 18 and 30 years old in good health.

In DNA, the CDR3 is TGTGCCAGCAAAGCCCTCGGACTAGCCTCAGATACGCAGTATTTT. It specifies CASKALGLASDTQYF. The chain has TRBV2 and TRBJ2-3, with 8 bases that match TRBD2. Germline V gene data show CDR1 as SNHLY and CDR2 as FYNNEI. V was pared by 7 bases and J by 4 bases, with 10 bases of the junction left unmatched. The CDR3 covers 15 residues.

The chain links TRBV6-2 or TRBV6-3 to TRBJ2-7; the match to TRBD2 covers 9 bases. V shed 7 bases and J 5 bases; nucleotides not matched to a gene: 9. Germline-derived CDR1 and CDR2 are MNHEY and SVGEGT. This CDR3 has 14 residues. DNA of the CDR3: TGTGCCAGCACTTTTGCGGGGGGGCCTAACGAGCAGTACTTC. This gives the protein CASTFAGGPNEQYF.

The chain joins TRBV6-6 to TRBJ2-1; 12 bases are a match to TRBD2. Judging by the DNA end, TRBJ2-7 fits better; the J call may be wrong. CDR3 length: 16 residues. Germline V gene data show CDR1 as MNHNY and CDR2 as SVGAGI (reference sequence). CDR3 protein: CASSPRLAGVYNEQYF. The CDR3 DNA follows: TGTGCCAGCAGTCCTCGACTAGCGGGAGTCTACAATGAGCAGTACTTC.

The rearrangement uses TRBV6-5 and TRBJ2-1, with 8 bases fitting TRBD2. V shed 6 bases, J shed 2 bases, and the junction held 6 bases outside the gene matches. Germline V lookup: CDR1 MNHEY, CDR2 SVGAGI. The CDR3 length is 15 residues. The CDR3 sequence: CASRRGLGPYNEQFF. Here the CDR3 DNA reads TGTGCCAGCAGGCGGGGACTAGGCCCCTACAATGAGCAGTTCTTC.

The chain joins TRBV12-3 or TRBV12-4 to TRBJ2-3, with no clear D. Between the trimmed V and J ends, which lost 6 bases and 2 bases, there was a span of 12 bases. The CDR3 runs 14 residues. This chain's CDR3 is CASRSRVDTDTQYF. DNA for the CDR3: TGTGCCAGCAGGTCACGGGTAGACACAGATACGCAGTATTTT.